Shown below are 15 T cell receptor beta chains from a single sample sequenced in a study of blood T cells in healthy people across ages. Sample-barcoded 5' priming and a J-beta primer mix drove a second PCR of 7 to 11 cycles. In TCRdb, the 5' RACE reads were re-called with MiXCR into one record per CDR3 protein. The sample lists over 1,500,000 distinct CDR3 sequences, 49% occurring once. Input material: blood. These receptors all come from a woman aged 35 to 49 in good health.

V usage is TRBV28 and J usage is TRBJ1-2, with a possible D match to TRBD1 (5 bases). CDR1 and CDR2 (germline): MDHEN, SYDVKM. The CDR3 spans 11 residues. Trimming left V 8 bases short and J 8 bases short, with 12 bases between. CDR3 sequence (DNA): TGTGCCAGCGGGGCTCTGGGGGGCTACACCTTC. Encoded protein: CASGALGGYTF.

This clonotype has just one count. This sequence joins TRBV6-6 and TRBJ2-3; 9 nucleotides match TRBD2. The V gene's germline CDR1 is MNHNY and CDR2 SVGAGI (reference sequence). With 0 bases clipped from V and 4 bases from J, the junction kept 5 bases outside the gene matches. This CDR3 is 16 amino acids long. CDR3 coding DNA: TGTGCCAGCAGTTACTCGAGTAGCGGGGGCCCAGATACGCAGTATTTT. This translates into CASSYSSSGGPDTQYF.

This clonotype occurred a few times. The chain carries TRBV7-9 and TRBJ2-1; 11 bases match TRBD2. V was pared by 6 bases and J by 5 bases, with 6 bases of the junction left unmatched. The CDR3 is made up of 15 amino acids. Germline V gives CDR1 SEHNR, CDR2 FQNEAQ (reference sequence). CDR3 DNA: TGTGCCAGCAGTCAATGGGGACTAGCGGACAATGAGCAGTTCTTC. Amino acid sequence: CASSQWGLADNEQFF. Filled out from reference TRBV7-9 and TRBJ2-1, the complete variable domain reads DTGVSQNPRHKITKRGQNVTFRCDPISEHNRLYWYRQTLGQGPEFLTYFQNEAQLEKSRLLSDRFSAERPKGSFSTLEIQRTEQGDSAMYLCASSQWGLADNEQFFGPGTRLTVL.

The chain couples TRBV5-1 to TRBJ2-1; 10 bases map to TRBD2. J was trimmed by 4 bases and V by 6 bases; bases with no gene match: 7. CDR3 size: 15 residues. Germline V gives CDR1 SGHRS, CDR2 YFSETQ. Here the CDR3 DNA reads TGCGCCAGCAAGGGCGCTAGCGGGGGATACAATGAGCAGTTCTTC. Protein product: CASKGASGGYNEQFF.

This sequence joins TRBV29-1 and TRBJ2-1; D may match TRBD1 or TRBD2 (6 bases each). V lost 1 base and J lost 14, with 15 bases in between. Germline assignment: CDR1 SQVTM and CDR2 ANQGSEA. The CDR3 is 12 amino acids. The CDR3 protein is CSVEVGGGREFF. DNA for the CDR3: TGCAGCGTTGAAGTGGGTGGGGGGCGAGAGTTCTTC.

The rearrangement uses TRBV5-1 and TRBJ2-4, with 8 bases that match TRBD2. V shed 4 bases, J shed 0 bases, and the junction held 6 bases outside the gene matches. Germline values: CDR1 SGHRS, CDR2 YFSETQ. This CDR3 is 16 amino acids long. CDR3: CASSPVAGLAKNIQYF. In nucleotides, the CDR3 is TGCGCCAGCAGCCCGGTAGCGGGACTAGCCAAAAACATTCAGTACTTC.

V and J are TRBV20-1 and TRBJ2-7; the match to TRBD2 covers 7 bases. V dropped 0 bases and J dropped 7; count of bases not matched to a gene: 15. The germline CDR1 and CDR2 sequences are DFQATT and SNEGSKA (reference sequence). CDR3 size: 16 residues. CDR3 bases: TGCAGTGCTAGAGATTTGGGGGGGGGATCCTCTACGGAGCAGTACTTC. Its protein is CSARDLGGGSSTEQYF.

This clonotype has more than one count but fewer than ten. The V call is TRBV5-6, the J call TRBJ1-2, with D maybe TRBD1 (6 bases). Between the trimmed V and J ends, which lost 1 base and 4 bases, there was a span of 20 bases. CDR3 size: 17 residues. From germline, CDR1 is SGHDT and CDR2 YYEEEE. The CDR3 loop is CASSLLRGRGEIYGYTF. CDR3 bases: TGTGCCAGCAGCTTGCTCCGGGGGCGCGGTGAAATCTATGGCTACACCTTC.

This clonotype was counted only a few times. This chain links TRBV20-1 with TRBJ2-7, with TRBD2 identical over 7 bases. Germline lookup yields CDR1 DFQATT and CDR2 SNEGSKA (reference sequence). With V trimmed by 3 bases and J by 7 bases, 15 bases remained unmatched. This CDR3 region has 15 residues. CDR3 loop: CSASEGAAGVREQYF. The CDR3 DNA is TGCAGTGCTAGTGAGGGAGCCGCGGGGGTTAGGGAGCAGTACTTC.

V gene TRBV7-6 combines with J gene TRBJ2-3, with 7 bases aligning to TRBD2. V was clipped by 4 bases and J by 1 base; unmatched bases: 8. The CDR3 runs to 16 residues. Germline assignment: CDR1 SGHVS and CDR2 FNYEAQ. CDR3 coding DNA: TGTGCCAGCAGCTCCCAGGGACGGGGGGGCACAGATACGCAGTATTTT. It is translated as CASSSQGRGGTDTQYF.

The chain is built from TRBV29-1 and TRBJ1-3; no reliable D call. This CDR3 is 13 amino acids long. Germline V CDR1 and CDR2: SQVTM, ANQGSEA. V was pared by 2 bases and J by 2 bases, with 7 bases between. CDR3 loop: CSVELVAGNTIYF. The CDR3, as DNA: TGCAGCGTTGAATTGGTAGCTGGAAACACCATATATTTT.

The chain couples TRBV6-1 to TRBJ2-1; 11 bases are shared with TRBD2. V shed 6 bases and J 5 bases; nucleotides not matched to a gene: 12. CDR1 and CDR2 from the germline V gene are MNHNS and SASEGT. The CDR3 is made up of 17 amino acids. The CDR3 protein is CASRRPIAGGIDNEQFF. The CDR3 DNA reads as TGTGCCAGCAGAAGACCGATAGCGGGGGGGATAGACAATGAGCAGTTCTTC.

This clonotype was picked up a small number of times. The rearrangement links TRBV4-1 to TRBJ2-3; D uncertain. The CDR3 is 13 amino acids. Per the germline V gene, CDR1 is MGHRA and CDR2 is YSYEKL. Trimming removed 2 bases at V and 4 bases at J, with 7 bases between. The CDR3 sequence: CASSQSTADTQYF. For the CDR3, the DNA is TGCGCCAGCAGCCAATCCACCGCAGATACGCAGTATTTT.

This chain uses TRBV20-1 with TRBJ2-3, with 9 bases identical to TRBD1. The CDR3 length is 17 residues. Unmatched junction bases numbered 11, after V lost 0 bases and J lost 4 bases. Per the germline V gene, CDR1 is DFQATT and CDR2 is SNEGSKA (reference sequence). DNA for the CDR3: TGCAGTGCTAGAGATCCGACAGGGGACAGGGTCGCAGATACGCAGTATTTT. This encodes CSARDPTGDRVADTQYF.

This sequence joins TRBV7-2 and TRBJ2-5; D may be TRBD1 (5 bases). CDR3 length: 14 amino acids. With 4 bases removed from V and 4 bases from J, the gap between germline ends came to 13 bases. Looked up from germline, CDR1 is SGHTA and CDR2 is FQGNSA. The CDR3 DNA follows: TGTGCCAGCAGCTACGCAGGACACGGAGAGACCCAGTACTTC. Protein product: CASSYAGHGETQYF. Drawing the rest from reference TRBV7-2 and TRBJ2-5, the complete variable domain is GAGVSQSPSNKVTEKGKDVELRCDPISGHTALYWYRQSLGQGLEFLIYFQGNSAPDKSGLPSDRFSAERTGGSVSTLTIQRTQQEDSAVYLCASSYAGHGETQYFGPGTRLLVL.